Below are 24 T cell receptor beta chains sequenced from a single sample in a study of post-analysis software for immune sequencing data. General study findings and limits: Five or six TRBV segments were more frequent in patients than controls; TRBV5-6, TRBV5-1 and TRBV20-1 belonged to this group.

What these receptors recognize is not known. Unique molecular identifiers were built into the TCR beta cDNA libraries. TCRdb re-called the PCR reads through MiXCR, storing one row per CDR3 protein. Altogether fewer than 850,000 distinct CDR3 sequences are present, 25% to 30% being singletons, with the ten largest covering 0.56%. Material for sequencing was blood. The receptors originated from a girl between 10 and 17 years old with multiple sclerosis.

The V and J genes are TRBV12-3 or TRBV12-4 and TRBJ1-5; the D gene is possibly TRBD1 (6 bases). Trimming left V 7 bases short and J 3 bases short, with 13 bases between. The CDR3 covers 14 residues. CDR3 protein: CASTAGAYNQPQHF. The DNA for the CDR3 is TGTGCCAGCACCGCGGGGGCCTACAATCAGCCCCAGCATTTT.

This clonotype occurred a few times. CDR3 bases: TGCGCCAGCAGCAAACAGGGGACGTCCTACGAGCAGTACTTC. It specifies CASSKQGTSYEQYF. This sequence joins TRBV5-1 and TRBJ2-7, with TRBD1 matching over 7 bases. J lost 1 base, V lost 4 bases, and 5 bases had no gene match. Germline values: CDR1 SGHRS, CDR2 YFSETQ. The CDR3 runs 14 residues.

This chain joins TRBV20-1 and TRBJ1-2; 12 bases are a match to TRBD1. Germline V gene sequence: CDR1 DFQATT, CDR2 SNEGSKA (reference sequence). This CDR3 region has 14 residues. The V segment lost 6 bases and the J segment 4 bases; nucleotides outside the gene matches: 6. The CDR3 nucleotides read TGCAGTGCCGTGGGGACAGGGGGCCTCTATGGCTACACCTTC. Protein product: CSAVGTGGLYGYTF.

This chain uses TRBV27 with TRBJ2-1, with a tentative D call TRBD2 (6 bases). The germline CDR1 and CDR2 sequences are MNHEY and SMNVEV (reference sequence). V was cut by 3 bases and J by 6 bases, with 15 bases left in between. This CDR3 is 15 amino acids long. The CDR3 coding sequence is TGTGCCAGCAGTTTCACCGGGAGAGCAGGCAATGAGCAGTTCTTC. Residues: CASSFTGRAGNEQFF.

The chain recombines TRBV20-1 with TRBJ2-7, with 10 bases that match TRBD1. V shed 5 bases and J 5 bases; nucleotides not matched to a gene: 6. Germline CDR1 and CDR2: DFQATT and SNEGSKA (reference sequence). The CDR3 runs 13 residues. Here the CDR3 DNA reads TGCAGTGCTGGACGGACAGGGGGTAACGAGCAGTACTTC. Protein: CSAGRTGGNEQYF.

This rearrangement joins TRBV20-1 to TRBJ2-7; 7 positions match TRBD1. J gave up 9 bases and V 1 base, and 18 bases lay outside the gene matches. This CDR3 has 16 amino acids. Germline V CDR1 and CDR2: DFQATT, SNEGSKA (reference sequence). The DNA for the CDR3 is TGCAGTGCTAGAGGGACAAAGACAGGGTCCATGGGTTGGCAGTACTTC. It encodes CSARGTKTGSMGWQYF.

The chain uses TRBV21-1 and TRBJ2-5; TRBD1, the D gene given by the table, was not confirmed from the DNA. TRBV21-1 is described as a pseudogene. The CDR3 runs 13 residues. CDR3 bases: TGTGCCAGCAGCAAAGAGGGGAGAGAGACCCAGTACTTC. Translated, it gives CASSKEGRETQYF.

Ten or more counts support this clonotype. The CDR3 here is CSDGQASDTQYF. The CDR3 DNA reads as TGCAGCGACGGACAGGCATCAGATACGCAGTATTTT. The chain combines TRBV29-1 with TRBJ2-3, with TRBD1 matching 7 bases. The CDR3 loop spans 12 amino acids. The germline gives CDR1 SQVTM, CDR2 ANQGSEA. The ends lost 7 bases at V and 4 bases at J; junction bases unmatched: 5.

This chain uses TRBV4-3 with TRBJ1-1; 8 nucleotides align to TRBD1. This CDR3 spans 15 amino acids. V shed 3 bases, J shed 4 bases, and the junction held 7 bases outside the gene matches. Germline V gene lookup returns CDR1 LGHNA and CDR2 YSLEER. The CDR3 sequence: CASSHGTGGGTEAFF. CDR3 bases: TGCGCCAGCAGCCACGGAACAGGGGGGGGCACTGAAGCTTTCTTT.

The chain's CDR3 is CASSLQDYEQYF. Written as DNA, the CDR3 is TGTGCCAGCAGTTTACAGGACTACGAGCAGTACTTC. The chain recombines TRBV28 with TRBJ2-7; D unclear. Trimming left V 2 bases short and J 3 bases short, with 5 bases between. Germline V gene lookup returns CDR1 MDHEN and CDR2 SYDVKM. The CDR3 is 12 residues long.

CDR3 region: CASRPSGGQETQYF. The CDR3 DNA reads as TGTGCCAGCAGGCCGAGCGGGGGACAAGAGACCCAGTACTTC. This chain connects TRBV6-2 or TRBV6-3 to TRBJ2-5, with TRBD2 identical over 8 bases. V shed 6 bases, J shed 2 bases, and the junction held 5 bases outside the gene matches. Germline V gives CDR1 MNHEY, CDR2 SVGEGT. The CDR3 runs 14 residues.

This clonotype has just a few counts. The chain employs TRBV7-9 and TRBJ2-6; D may be TRBD1 (6 bases). The CDR3 totals 16 residues. The V gene's germline CDR1 is SEHNR and CDR2 FQNEAQ (reference sequence). V was trimmed by 2 bases and J by 1 base, leaving 9 bases between them. In DNA form, the CDR3 reads TGTGCCAGCAGCTTACCCGGACAGTCTGGGGCCAACGTCCTGACTTTC. The encoded protein is CASSLPGQSGANVLTF.

The rearrangement uses TRBV5-1 and TRBJ1-1; 7 bases match TRBD1. CDR3 size: 15 residues. Unmatched junction bases numbered 11, after V lost 2 bases and J lost 7 bases. Germline CDR1 SGHRS, CDR2 YFSETQ. The CDR3 spells CASSLRQGPDGEAFF. The CDR3, as DNA: TGCGCCAGCAGCTTAAGACAGGGACCGGATGGTGAAGCTTTCTTT. The whole variable domain, filled in from reference TRBV5-1 and TRBJ1-1, reads KAGVTQTPRYLIKTRGQQVTLSCSPISGHRSVSWYQQTPGQGLQFLFEYFSETQRNKGNFPGRFSGRQFSNSRSEMNVSTLELGDSALYLCASSLRQGPDGEAFFGQGTRLTVV.

This clonotype came up a few times. V gene TRBV5-1 combines with J gene TRBJ2-7; the D gene is possibly TRBD1 (6 bases). Trimming pared 0 bases from V and 3 bases from J, leaving 16 bases between. Germline-derived CDR1 and CDR2 are SGHRS and YFSETQ. The CDR3 loop spans 16 amino acids. The CDR3: CASSLGSPRDIYEQYF. The CDR3 DNA reads as TGCGCCAGCAGCTTGGGGTCCCCCCGGGACATCTACGAGCAGTACTTC.

Only a few counts were recorded for this clonotype. The CDR3 region is CASSPVGYGYTF. CDR3 nucleotides: TGTGCCAGCAGCCCGGTAGGGTATGGCTACACCTTC. The genes are TRBV7-2 and TRBJ1-2; D is unresolved. The CDR3 length is 12 residues. Germline-derived CDR1 and CDR2 are SGHTA and FQGNSA. The V end was cut by 5 bases, the J end by 5 bases, with 9 bases between.

Here the CDR3 reads CASSGRTGTGLGAFF. CDR3 nucleotides: TGTGCCAGCAGTGGACGCACCGGGACAGGCCTGGGAGCTTTCTTT. J is TRBJ1-1 and V is TRBV12-3 or TRBV12-4, with 8 bases lining up with TRBD1. V dropped 5 bases and J dropped 10; count of bases not matched to a gene: 15. This CDR3 is built from 15 residues.

In its sample, this clonotype was seen a few times. This chain uses TRBV2 with TRBJ2-7; the D gene is possibly TRBD2 (6 bases). The CDR3 runs to 14 residues. Trimming left V 9 bases short and J 4 bases short, with 19 bases between. CDR1 and CDR2 from the germline V gene are SNHLY and FYNNEI. DNA for the CDR3: TGTGCCAGAGGGCTCGGAGGGAGTTCTTACGAGCAGTACTTC. Amino acids: CARGLGGSSYEQYF.

The sample holds a few counts of this clonotype. The chain has TRBV11-2 and TRBJ2-5, with D unclear. Germline values: CDR1 SGHAT, CDR2 FQNNGV. The CDR3 sequence is 15 residues long. V was clipped by 1 base and J by 5 bases, with 14 bases between them. CDR3 protein: CASSLGTTVGETQYF. The CDR3 nucleotides are TGTGCCAGCAGCTTAGGAACGACGGTGGGGGAGACCCAGTACTTC.

This clonotype was picked up many times. The J gene is TRBJ2-3, the V gene TRBV28, with 11 nucleotides matching TRBD2. This CDR3 comprises 17 residues. With V trimmed by 5 bases and J by 0 bases, 7 bases remained unmatched. Germline assignment: CDR1 MDHEN and CDR2 SYDVKM. The CDR3 bases are TGTGCCAGCAGTATAAATAGCGGGAGGGCGAGCACAGATACGCAGTATTTT. This sequence encodes CASSINSGRASTDTQYF. The whole variable domain, filled in from reference TRBV28 and TRBJ2-3, reads DVKVTQSSRYLVKRTGEKVFLECVQDMDHENMFWYRQDPGLGLRLIYFSYDVKMKEKGDIPEGYSVSREKKERFSLILESASTNQTSMYLCASSINSGRASTDTQYFGPGTRLTVL.

This clonotype turned up a few times. This chain links TRBV28 with TRBJ2-7; 7 nucleotides align to TRBD1. Per germline, CDR1 MDHEN and CDR2 SYDVKM. The junction had 13 bases not matched to a gene; V was cut back by 4 bases and J by 7 bases. CDR3 length: 15 residues. CDR3 nucleotide sequence: TGTGCCAGCAGTTCCTGGGGACAAGGGGGCGGGGAGCAGTACTTC. Translated, it gives CASSSWGQGGGEQYF.

This sequence joins TRBV5-1 and TRBJ2-5; 8 nucleotides align to TRBD2. Germline CDR1 SGHRS, CDR2 YFSETQ. Trimming removed 4 bases from V and 1 base from J; junction bases left unmatched: 6. CDR3 length equals 15 residues. The chain's CDR3 is CASSRGSGGQETQYF. The CDR3 region has the DNA TGCGCCAGCAGCAGAGGCAGCGGGGGCCAAGAGACCCAGTACTTC.

This clonotype was found many times. V is TRBV20-1 and J is TRBJ2-5; D not certain. V shed 3 bases and J shed 1 base, with 9 bases lying between them. The CDR3 is 13 residues long. Germline CDR1 DFQATT, CDR2 SNEGSKA (reference sequence). The CDR3 nucleotides read TGCAGTGCTAGCGTCCGGAGCCAAGAGACCCAGTACTTC. This sequence encodes CSASVRSQETQYF.

This clonotype has more than one count but fewer than ten. A much larger clone differs by one base, so this may be a read error. The chain couples TRBV7-2 to TRBJ1-1, with D perhaps TRBD1 (5 bases). V lost 5 bases and J 1 base, leaving 8 bases between the germline ends. This CDR3 is built from 13 residues. CDR1 and CDR2 from the germline V gene are SGHTA and FQGNSA. The CDR3 nucleotides are TGTGCCAGCAGCCGGGACTGGAACACTGAAGCTTTCTTT. It yields the protein CASSRDWNTEAFF.

The chain carries TRBV11-2 and TRBJ2-1; D is unresolved. Germline CDR1 SGHAT, CDR2 FQNNGV. The CDR3 length is 15 residues. The V end lost 4 bases, the J end lost 6 bases, and 16 bases lay between the germline ends. CDR3 protein: CASSSFGSVLNEQFF. For the CDR3, the DNA is TGTGCCAGCAGCTCCTTCGGGTCGGTCCTCAATGAGCAGTTCTTC.